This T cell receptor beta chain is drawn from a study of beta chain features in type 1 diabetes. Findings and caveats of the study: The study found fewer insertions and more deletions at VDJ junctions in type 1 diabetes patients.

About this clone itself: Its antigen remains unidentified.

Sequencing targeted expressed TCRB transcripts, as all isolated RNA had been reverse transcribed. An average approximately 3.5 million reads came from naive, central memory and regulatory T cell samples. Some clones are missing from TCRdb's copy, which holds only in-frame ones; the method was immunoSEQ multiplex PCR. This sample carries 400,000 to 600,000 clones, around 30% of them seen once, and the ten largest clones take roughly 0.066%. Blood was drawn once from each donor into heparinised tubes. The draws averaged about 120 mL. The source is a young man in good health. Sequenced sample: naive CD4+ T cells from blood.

Written as DNA, the CDR3 is TGCAGCGTTGAAGACCGGGACTACTACAATGAGCAGTTCTTC. Encoded protein: CSVEDRDYYNEQFF. The chain has TRBV29-1 and TRBJ2-1; TRBD2 matches 7 bases. CDR3 length: 14 amino acids. The junction had 2 bases not matched to a gene; V was cut back by 0 bases and J by 3 bases. Looked up from germline, CDR1 is SQVTM and CDR2 is ANQGSEA.